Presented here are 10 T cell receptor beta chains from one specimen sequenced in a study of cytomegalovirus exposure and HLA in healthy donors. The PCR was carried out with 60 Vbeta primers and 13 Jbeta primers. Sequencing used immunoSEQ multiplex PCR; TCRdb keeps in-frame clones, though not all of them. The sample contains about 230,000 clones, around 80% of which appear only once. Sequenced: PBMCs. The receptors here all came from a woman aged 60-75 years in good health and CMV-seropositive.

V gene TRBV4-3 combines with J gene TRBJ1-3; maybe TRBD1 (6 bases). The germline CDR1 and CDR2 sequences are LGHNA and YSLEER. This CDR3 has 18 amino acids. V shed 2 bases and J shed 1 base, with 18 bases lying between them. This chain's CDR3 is CASSQSTGKLLSGNTIYF. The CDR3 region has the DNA TGCGCCAGCAGCCAATCAACAGGGAAATTACTTTCTGGAAACACCATATATTTT.

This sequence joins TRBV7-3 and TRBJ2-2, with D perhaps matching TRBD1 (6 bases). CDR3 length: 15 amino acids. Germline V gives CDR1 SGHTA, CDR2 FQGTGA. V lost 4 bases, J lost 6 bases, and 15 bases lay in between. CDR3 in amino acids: CASSSQGGKAGELFF. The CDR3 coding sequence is TGTGCCAGCAGCTCACAGGGTGGTAAAGCCGGGGAGCTGTTTTTT.

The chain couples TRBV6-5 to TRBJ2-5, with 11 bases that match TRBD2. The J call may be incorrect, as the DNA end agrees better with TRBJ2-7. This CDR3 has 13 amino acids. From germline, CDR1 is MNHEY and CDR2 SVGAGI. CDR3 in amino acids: CASKGLAVREQYF. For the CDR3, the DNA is TGTGCCAGCAAGGGACTAGCGGTTCGCGAGCAGTACTTC.

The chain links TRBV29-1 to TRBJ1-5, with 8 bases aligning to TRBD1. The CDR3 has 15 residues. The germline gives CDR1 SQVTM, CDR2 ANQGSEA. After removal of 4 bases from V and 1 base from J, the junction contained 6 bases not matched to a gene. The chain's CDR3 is CSVVVQGESNQPQHF. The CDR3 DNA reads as TGCAGCGTTGTAGTACAGGGGGAGAGCAATCAGCCCCAGCATTTT.

CDR3 in DNA: TGCGCCAGCAGTCAATACAGCTACAATCAGCCCCAGCATTTT. It is translated as CASSQYSYNQPQHF. The rearrangement links TRBV23-1 to TRBJ1-5, with unresolved D. TRBV23-1 is annotated as an ORF whose role is uncertain. The CDR3 consists of 14 residues. V was trimmed by 1 base and J by 3 bases, leaving 7 bases between them.

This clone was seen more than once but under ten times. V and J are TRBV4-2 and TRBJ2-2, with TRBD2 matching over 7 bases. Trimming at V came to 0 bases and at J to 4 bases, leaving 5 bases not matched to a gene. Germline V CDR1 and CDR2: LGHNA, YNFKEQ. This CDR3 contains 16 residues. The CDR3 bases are TGTGCCAGCAGCCAAGAGGTGACTAGCAGCACCGGGGAGCTGTTTTTT. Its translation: CASSQEVTSSTGELFF.

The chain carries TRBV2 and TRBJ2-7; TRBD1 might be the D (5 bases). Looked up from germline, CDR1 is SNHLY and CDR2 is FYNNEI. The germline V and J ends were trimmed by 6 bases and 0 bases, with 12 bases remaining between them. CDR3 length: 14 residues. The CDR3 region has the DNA TGTGCCAGCAGCAAACAGGTAAACTCCTACGAGCAGTACTTC. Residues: CASSKQVNSYEQYF.

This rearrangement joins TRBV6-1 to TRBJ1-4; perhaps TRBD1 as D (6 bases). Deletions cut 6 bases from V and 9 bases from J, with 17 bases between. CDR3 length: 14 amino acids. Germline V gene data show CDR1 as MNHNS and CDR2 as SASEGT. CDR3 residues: CASSQAGARKKLFF. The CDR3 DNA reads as TGTGCCAGCAGCCAGGCAGGGGCAAGAAAAAAACTGTTTTTT.

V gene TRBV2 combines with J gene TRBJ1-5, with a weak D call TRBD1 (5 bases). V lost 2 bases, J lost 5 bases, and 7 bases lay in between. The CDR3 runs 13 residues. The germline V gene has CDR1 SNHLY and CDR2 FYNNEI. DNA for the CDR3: TGTGCCAGCAGTGAAAAGACAGATCAGCCCCAGCATTTT. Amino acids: CASSEKTDQPQHF.

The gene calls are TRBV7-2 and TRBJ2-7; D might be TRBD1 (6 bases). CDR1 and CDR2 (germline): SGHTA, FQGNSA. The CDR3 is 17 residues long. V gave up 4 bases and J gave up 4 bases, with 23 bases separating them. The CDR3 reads CASSYLPTGTSAYEQYF. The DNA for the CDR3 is TGTGCCAGCAGCTACCTTCCGACAGGTACTTCGGCATACGAGCAGTACTTC.